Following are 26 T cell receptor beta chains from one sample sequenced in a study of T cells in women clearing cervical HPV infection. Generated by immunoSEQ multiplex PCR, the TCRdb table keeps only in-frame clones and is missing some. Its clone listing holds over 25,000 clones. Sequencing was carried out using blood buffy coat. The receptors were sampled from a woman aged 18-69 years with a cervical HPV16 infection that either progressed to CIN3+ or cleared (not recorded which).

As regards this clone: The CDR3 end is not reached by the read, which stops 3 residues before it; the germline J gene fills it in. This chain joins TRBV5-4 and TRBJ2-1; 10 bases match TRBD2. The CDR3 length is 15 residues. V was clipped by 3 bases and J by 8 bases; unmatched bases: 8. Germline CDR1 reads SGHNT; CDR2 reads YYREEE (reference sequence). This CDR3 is CASSSDLAGVHEQFF. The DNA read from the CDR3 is TGTGCCAGCAGCTCTGACCTAGCGGGAGTACATGAG.

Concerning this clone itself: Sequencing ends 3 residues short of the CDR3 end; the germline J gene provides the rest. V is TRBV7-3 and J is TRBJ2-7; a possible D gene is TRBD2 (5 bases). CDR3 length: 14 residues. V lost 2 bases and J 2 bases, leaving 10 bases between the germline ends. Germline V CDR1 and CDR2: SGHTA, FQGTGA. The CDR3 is CASSLFEGPYEQYF. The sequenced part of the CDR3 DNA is TGTGCCAGCAGCTTATTTGAGGGCCCCTACGAG.

CDR3 amino acids: CASSPETGPGGETQYF. The CDR3 bases that were read are TGTGCCAGCAGCCCCGAGACAGGACCAGGGGGTGAGACC. This chain joins TRBV7-3 and TRBJ2-5, with 7 bases fitting TRBD1. The observed sequence ends 3 residues before the CDR3 terminus, with the missing tail filled in from the germline J gene. Germline lookup yields CDR1 SGHTA and CDR2 FQGTGA. The CDR3 is 16 amino acids. V shed 5 bases and J 5 bases; nucleotides not matched to a gene: 14. Together with reference TRBV7-3 and TRBJ2-5, the CDR3 gives the full variable domain: GAGVSQTPSNKVTEKGKYVELRCDPISGHTALYWYRQSLGQGPEFLIYFQGTGAADDSGLPNDRFFAVRPEGSVSTLKIQRTERGDSAVYLCASSPETGPGGETQYFGPGTRLLVL.

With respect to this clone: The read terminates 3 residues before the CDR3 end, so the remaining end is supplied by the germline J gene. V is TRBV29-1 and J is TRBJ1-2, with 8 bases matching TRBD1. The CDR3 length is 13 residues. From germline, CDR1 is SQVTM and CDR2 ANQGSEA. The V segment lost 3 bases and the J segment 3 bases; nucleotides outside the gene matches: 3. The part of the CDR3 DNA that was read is TGCAGCGTTGAGCAGACAGGGGACTATGGC. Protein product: CSVEQTGDYG. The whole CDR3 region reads CSVEQTGDYGYTF.

The CDR3 DNA, read in part, is TGTGCCTGGAGTGTACTCAGGGACACTGAA. Protein product: CAWSVLRDTE. The whole CDR3 reads CAWSVLRDTEAFF. This rearrangement joins TRBV30 to TRBJ1-1; TRBD1 is a possible D gene (5 bases). Read sequence stops 3 residues before the CDR3 end, and the germline J gene provides the missing end. This CDR3 contains 13 residues. V lost 0 bases and J lost 3, with 8 bases in between. Germline lookup yields CDR1 GTSNPN and CDR2 SVGIG (reference sequence).

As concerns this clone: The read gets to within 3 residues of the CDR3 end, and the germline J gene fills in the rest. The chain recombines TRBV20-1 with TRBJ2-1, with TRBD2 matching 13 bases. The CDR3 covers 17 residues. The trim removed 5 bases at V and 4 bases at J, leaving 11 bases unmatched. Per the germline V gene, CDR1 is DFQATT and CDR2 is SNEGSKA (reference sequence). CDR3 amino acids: CSAYPAKLAGGYNEQFF. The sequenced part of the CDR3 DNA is TGCAGTGCTTACCCAGCGAAACTAGCGGGAGGGTACAATGAG.

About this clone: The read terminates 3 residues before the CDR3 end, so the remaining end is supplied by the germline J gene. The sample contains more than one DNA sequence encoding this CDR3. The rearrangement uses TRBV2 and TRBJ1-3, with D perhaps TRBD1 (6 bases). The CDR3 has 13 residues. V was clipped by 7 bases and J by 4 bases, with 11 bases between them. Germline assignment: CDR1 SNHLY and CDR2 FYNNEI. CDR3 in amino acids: CASKTGYGNTIYF. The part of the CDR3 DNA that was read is TGTGCCAGCAAAACAGGGTACGGAAACACC.

The CDR3 sequence: CASSYSYSNQPQHF. The covered CDR3 bases are TGTGCCAGCAGCTACAGCTATAGCAATCAGCCC. This rearrangement joins TRBV12-3 or TRBV12-4 to TRBJ1-5; no definite D call. The CDR3 is cut off 3 residues early in the read; its end comes from the germline J gene. The CDR3 spans 14 residues. V lost 6 bases and J 0 bases, leaving 9 bases between the germline ends.

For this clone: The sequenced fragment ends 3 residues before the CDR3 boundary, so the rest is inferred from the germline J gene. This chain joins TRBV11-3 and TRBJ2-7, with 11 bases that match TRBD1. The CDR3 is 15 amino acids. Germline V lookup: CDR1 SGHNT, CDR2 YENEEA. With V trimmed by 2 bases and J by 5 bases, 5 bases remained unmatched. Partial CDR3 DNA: TGTGCCAGCAGCTTATTCGCGGGACAGGGGGACGAG. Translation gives CASSLFAGQGDE. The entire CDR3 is CASSLFAGQGDEQYF. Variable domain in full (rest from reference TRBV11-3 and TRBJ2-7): EAGVVQSPRYKIIEKKQPVAFWCNPISGHNTLYWYLQNLGQGPELLIRYENEEAVDDSQLPKDRFSAERLKGVDSTLKIQPAELGDSAVYLCASSLFAGQGDEQYFGPGTRLTVT.

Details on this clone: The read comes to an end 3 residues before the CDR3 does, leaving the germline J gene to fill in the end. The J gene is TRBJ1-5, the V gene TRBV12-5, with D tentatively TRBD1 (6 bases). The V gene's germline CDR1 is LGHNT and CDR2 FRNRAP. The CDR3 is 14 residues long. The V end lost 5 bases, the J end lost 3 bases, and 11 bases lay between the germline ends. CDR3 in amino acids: CASGPPGDNQPQHF. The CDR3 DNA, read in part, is TGTGCTAGTGGTCCCCCAGGGGACAATCAGCCC. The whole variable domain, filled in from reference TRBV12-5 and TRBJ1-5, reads DARVTQTPRHKVTEMGQEVTMRCQPILGHNTVFWYRQTMMQGLELLAYFRNRAPLDDSGMPKDRFSAEMPDATLATLKIQPSEPRDSAVYFCASGPPGDNQPQHFGDGTRLSIL.

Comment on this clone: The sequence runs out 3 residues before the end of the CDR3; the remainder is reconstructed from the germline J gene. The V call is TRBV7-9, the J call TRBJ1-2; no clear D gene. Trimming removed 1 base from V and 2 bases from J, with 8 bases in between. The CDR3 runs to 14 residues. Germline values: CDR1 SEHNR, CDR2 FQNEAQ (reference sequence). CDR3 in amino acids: CASSLGAANYGYTF. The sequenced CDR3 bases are TGTGCCAGCAGCTTAGGGGCTGCAAACTATGGC.

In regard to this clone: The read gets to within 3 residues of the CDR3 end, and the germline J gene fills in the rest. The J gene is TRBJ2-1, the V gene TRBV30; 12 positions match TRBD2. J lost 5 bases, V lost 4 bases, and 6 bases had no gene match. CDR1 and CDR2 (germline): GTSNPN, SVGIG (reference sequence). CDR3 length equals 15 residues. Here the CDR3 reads CAWTSGLAGHNEQFF. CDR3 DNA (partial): TGTGCCTGGACATCGGGACTAGCGGGTCACAATGAG.

The part of the CDR3 DNA that was read is TGTGCCAGCAGTCGCCTACAGAGCTCCTACAATGAG. This encodes CASSRLQSSYNE. The whole CDR3 is CASSRLQSSYNEQFF. This rearrangement joins TRBV12-3 or TRBV12-4 to TRBJ2-1; D is uncertain. The read ends 3 residues before the CDR3 terminus; that terminus is restored from the germline J gene. This CDR3 spans 15 amino acids. Deletions cut 5 bases from V and 0 bases from J, with 11 bases between.

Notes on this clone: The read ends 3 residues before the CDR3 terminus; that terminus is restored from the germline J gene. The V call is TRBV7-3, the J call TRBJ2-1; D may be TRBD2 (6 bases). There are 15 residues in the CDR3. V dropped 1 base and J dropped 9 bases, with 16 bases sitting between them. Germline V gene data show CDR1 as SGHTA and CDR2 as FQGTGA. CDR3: CASSLNAGSVAEQFF. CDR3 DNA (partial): TGTGCCAGCAGCTTAAACGCGGGATCGGTTGCTGAG.

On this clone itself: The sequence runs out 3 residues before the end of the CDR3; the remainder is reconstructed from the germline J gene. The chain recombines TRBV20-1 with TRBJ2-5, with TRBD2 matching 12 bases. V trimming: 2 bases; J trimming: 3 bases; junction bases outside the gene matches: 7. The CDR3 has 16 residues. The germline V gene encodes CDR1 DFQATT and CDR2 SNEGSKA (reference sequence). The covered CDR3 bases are TGCAGTGCTAGAAGCCTAGCGGGAGGGCTTAAAGAGACC. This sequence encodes CSARSLAGGLKET. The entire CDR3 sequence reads CSARSLAGGLKETQYF.

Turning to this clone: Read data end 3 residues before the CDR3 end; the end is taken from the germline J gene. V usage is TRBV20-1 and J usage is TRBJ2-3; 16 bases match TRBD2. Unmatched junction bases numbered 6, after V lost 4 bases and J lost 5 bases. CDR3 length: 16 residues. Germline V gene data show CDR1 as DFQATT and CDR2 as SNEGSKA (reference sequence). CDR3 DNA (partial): TGCAGTGCTACCGGGGGACTAGCGGGAGGGAGAGATACG. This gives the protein CSATGGLAGGRDT. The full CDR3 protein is CSATGGLAGGRDTQYF.

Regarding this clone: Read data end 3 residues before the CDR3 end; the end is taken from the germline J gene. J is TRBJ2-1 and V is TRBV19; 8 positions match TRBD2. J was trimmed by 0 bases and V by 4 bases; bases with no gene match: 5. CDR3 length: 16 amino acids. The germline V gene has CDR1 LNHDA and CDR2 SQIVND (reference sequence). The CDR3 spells CASSTSGYNSYNEQFF. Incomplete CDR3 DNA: TGTGCCAGTAGTACTAGCGGGTATAACTCCTACAATGAG.

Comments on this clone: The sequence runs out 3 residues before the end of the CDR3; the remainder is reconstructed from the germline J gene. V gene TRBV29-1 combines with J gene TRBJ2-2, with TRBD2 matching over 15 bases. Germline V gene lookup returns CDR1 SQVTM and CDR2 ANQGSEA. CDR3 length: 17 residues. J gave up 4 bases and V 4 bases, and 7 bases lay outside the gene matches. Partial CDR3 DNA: TGCAGCGTTGCTAGACGGGGACTAGCGGGAGGCACCGGGGAG. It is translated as CSVARRGLAGGTGE. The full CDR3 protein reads CSVARRGLAGGTGELFF.

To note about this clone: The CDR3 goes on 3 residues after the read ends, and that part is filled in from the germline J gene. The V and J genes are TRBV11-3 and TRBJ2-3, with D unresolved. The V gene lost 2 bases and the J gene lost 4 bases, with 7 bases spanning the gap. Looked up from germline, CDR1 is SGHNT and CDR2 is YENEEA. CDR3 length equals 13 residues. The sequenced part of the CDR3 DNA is TGTGCCAGCAGCTTAATCTTTTCAGATACG. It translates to CASSLIFSDT. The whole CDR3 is CASSLIFSDTQYF.

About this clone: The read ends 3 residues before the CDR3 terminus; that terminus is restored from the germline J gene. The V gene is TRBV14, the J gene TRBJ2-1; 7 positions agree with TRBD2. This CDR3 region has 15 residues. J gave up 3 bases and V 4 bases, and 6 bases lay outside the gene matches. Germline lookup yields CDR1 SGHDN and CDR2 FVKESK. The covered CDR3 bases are TGTGCCAGCAGCCCCCAGAGCGGGGTCTACAATGAG. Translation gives CASSPQSGVYNE. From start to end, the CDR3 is CASSPQSGVYNEQFF.

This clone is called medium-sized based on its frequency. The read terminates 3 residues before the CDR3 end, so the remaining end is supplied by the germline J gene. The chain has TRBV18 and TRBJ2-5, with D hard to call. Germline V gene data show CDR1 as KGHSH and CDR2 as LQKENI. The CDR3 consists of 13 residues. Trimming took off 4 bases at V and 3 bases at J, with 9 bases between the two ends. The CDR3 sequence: CASSQNSEETQYF. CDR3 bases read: TGTGCCAGCTCACAAAACTCCGAAGAGACC.

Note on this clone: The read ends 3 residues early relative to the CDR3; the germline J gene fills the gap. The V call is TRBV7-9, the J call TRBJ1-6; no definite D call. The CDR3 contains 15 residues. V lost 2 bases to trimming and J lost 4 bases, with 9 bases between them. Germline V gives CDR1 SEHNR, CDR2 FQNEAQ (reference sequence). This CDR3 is CASSLSAVYNSPLHF. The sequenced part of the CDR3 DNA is TGTGCCAGCAGCTTATCAGCGGTTTATAATTCACCC.

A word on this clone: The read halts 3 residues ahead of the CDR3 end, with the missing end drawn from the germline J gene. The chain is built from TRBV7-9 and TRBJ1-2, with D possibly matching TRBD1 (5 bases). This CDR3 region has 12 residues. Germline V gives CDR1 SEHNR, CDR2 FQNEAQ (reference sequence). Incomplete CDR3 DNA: TGTGCCAGCAGGGGGCCAGGTGGGGAC. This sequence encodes CASRGPGGD. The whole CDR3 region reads CASRGPGGDYTF.

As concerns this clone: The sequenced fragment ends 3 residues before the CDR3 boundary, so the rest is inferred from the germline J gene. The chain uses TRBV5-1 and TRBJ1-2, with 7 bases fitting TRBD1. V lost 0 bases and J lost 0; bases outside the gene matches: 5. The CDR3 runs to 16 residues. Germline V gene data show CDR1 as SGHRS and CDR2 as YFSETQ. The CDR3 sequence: CASSLGQGVSNYGYTF. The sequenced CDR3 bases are TGCGCCAGCAGCTTGGGACAGGGCGTATCTAACTATGGC.

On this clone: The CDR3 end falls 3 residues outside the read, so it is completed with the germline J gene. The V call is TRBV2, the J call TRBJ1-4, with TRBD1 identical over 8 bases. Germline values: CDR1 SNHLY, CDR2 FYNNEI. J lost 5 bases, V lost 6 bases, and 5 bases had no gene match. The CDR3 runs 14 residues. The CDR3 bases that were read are TGTGCCAGCAGGCTGACAGGGGCAAATGAAAAA. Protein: CASRLTGANEK. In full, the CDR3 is CASRLTGANEKLFF.

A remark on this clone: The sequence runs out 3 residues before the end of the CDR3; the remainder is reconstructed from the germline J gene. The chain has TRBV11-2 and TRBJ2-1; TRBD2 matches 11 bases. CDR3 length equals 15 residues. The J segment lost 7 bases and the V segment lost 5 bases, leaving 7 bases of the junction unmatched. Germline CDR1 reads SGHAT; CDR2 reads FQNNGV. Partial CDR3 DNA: TGTGCCAGCAGCGTACTTAGCGGGAGGGTTAATGAG. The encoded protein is CASSVLSGRVNE. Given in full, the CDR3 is CASSVLSGRVNEQFF.